This T cell receptor (beta chain) stems from a study of CD8 T cells in Susac syndrome. Trimming pared 1 base from V and 4 bases from J, leaving 10 bases between. The germline CDR1 and CDR2 sequences are SGHAT and FQNNGV. The CDR3 sequence is 14 residues long. An input of about 0.45 to 1 ug of RNA was subjected to reverse transcription using random hexamers. TCRdb re-analysed the immunoSEQ multiplex PCR reads in MiXCR, keeping a single row per CDR3 protein. Among about 180,000 distinct CDR3 sequences listed, approximately 96% were seen once. The receptor was isolated from a human donor with multiple sclerosis. Sequenced sample: CD4+ T cells from PBMCs. The chain couples TRBV11-2 to TRBJ1-2; possibly TRBD1 for D (5 bases). The CDR3 sequence: CASSLGSGTYGYTF. The CDR3 DNA reads as TGTGCCAGCAGCTTAGGGTCAGGGACCTATGGCTACACCTTC.